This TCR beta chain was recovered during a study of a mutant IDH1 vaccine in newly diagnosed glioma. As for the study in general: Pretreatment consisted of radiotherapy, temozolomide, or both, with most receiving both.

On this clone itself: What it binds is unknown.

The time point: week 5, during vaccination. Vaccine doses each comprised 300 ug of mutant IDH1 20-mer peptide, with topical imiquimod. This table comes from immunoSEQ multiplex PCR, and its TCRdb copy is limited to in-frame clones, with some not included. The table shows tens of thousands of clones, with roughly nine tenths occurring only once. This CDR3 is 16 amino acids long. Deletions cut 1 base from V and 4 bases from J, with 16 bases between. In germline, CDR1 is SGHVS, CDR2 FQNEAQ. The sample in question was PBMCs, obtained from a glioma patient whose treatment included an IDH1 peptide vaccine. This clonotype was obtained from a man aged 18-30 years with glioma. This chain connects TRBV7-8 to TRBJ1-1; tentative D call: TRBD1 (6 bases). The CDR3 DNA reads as TGTGCCAGCAGCTTAGGGCCAGCAAGGGGGGGCACTGAAGCTTTCTTT. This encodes CASSLGPARGGTEAFF.